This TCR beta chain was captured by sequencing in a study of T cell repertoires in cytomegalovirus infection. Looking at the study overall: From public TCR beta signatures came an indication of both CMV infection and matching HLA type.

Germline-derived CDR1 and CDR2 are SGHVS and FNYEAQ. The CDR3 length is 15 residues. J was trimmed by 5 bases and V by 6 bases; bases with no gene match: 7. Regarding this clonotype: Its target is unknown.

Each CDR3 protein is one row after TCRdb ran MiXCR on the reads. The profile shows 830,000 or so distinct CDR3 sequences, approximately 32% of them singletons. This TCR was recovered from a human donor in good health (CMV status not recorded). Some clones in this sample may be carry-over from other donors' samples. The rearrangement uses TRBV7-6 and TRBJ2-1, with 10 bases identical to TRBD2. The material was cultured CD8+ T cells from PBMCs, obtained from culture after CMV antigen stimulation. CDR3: CASRISGGMDNEQFF. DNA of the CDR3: TGTGCCAGCAGAATTAGCGGGGGGATGGACAATGAGCAGTTCTTC.